This TCR beta chain was sequenced during a study of T cell changes during pregnancy in multiple sclerosis. Comment on this clone: The sample holds other DNA sequences that translate to the same CDR3.

This CDR3 spans 13 amino acids. Germline V gene sequence: CDR1 MNHEY, CDR2 SMNVEV (reference sequence). V dropped 2 bases and J dropped 2 bases, with 6 bases sitting between them. Method: immunoSEQ multiplex PCR; TCRdb's copy keeps in-frame clones and lacks some. The repertoire consists of some 30,000 clones, with nearly 90% occurring once and the leading ten covering 11%. The source was CD8+ T cells from peripheral blood mononuclear cells, collected in the third trimester of pregnancy. The source of this sequence is a female donor with multiple sclerosis, enrolled in a pregnancy study. The chain employs TRBV27 and TRBJ1-1; maybe TRBD1 (5 bases). The CDR3 DNA reads TGTGCCAGCAGTTTACAGGGAAACACTGAAGCTTTCTTT. As protein: CASSLQGNTEAFF.